This record concerns one TCR beta chain sequence. This entry is derived from a study of blood T cell repertoires in COVID-19. Enrollees, about 18 to 95 years old, lived in 24 US areas. The recovered donors of Cohort 3 showed two negative PCRs, clearance, or symptom resolution. Measured with immunoSEQ multiplex PCR; TCRdb has only the in-frame clones, and not every one. The sample lists about 300,000 clones; 85% to 90% were seen once. Losses at the gene ends were 5 bases for V and 4 bases for J; bases not matched to a gene: 7. The germline gives CDR1 SGHTA, CDR2 FQGNSA. The CDR3 has 14 amino acids. This chain links TRBV7-2 with TRBJ1-2; TRBD1 matches at 7 bases. The source of this sequence is a young woman who had recovered from COVID-19. Sequencing input: PBMCs or T cells enriched from blood (not recorded which). The CDR3 loop reads CASSLGQLTYGYTF. In DNA, the CDR3 is TGTGCCAGCAGCCTGGGACAGCTTACCTATGGCTACACCTTC.